The rows below give T cell receptor beta chains drawn from one sample of a study of cytomegalovirus exposure and HLA in healthy donors. Data came from immunoSEQ multiplex PCR; TCRdb stores just in-frame clones and leaves some out. The data show about 190,000 clones, 81% seen once. Sequences were obtained from PBMCs. The receptor source for this set is a man aged 18 to 29 in good health and CMV-seronegative. Each CDR3 is given with its conserved first and last residue. A D gene is named only where the DNA matches it firmly. The size of a clone is reported for some rows only, either as once, few or many, or as a class for expanded clones.

TRBV9	few	NA	TRBJ1-1	CASSVGGGGTMNTEAFF	TGTGCCAGCAGCGTAGGAGGAGGAGGAACCATGAACACTGAAGCTTTCTTT
TRBV7-2	NA	NA	TRBJ2-1	CASSSIVEQFF	TGTGCCAGCAGCTCTATCGTTGAGCAGTTCTTC
TRBV4-3	NA	TRBD1	TRBJ1-1	CASSPGTVRPPNTEAFF	TGCGCCAGCAGCCCCGGGACAGTACGACCCCCGAACACTGAAGCTTTCTTT
TRBV25-1	NA	NA	TRBJ2-6	CASSDNSGANVLTF	TGTGCCAGCAGTGACAACTCTGGGGCCAACGTCCTGACTTTC
TRBV7-9	NA	TRBD2	TRBJ2-2	CASSLEGLAENTGELFF	TGTGCCAGCAGCTTAGAGGGACTAGCGGAAAACACCGGGGAGCTGTTTTTT
TRBV4-1	NA	NA	TRBJ1-4	CASSQVRLSNEKLFF	TGCGCCAGCAGCCAAGTCAGACTCTCTAATGAAAAACTGTTTTTT
TRBV28	NA	NA	TRBJ1-5	CASYDGIYQPQHF	TGTGCCAGCTACGACGGGATCTATCAGCCCCAGCATTTT
TRBV15	once	NA	TRBJ2-7	CATSSPFLEQYF	TGTGCCACCAGCAGCCCGTTTCTGGAGCAGTACTTC
TRBV27	NA	TRBD2	TRBJ2-5	CASSTAGAFGETQYF	TGTGCCAGCAGTACGGCGGGAGCCTTCGGGGAGACCCAGTACTTC
TRBV6-1	NA	NA	TRBJ1-5	CAGRSEGIQPQHF	TGTGCCGGTCGGAGCGAAGGTATTCAGCCCCAGCATTTT
TRBV11-2	NA	NA	TRBJ2-5	CASSLGPNQETQYF	TGTGCCAGCAGCTTAGGTCCCAACCAAGAGACCCAGTACTTC
TRBV5-1	NA	NA	TRBJ2-3	CASSFDINTDTQYF	TGCGCCAGCAGCTTTGACATAAACACAGATACGCAGTATTTT
TRBV27	NA	TRBD1	TRBJ2-1	CASRIRQGAYNEQFF	TGTGCCAGCAGAATCCGACAGGGGGCCTACAATGAGCAGTTCTTC
TRBV6-6	NA	NA	TRBJ2-3	CASSPGGTDTQYF	TGTGCCAGCAGCCCGGGAGGCACAGATACGCAGTATTTT